Sequencing of this T cell receptor (beta chain) was carried out in a study of Ad26.COV2.S vaccination and SARS-CoV-2 variants. The data were produced by immunoSEQ multiplex PCR, yet TCRdb's version contains in-frame clones alone and is incomplete. The sample holds some 370,000 clones; under 90% are singletons and the top ten take approximately 7.8%. The CDR3 consists of 13 residues. The J segment lost 1 base and the V segment lost 7 bases, leaving 3 bases of the junction unmatched. The germline CDR1 and CDR2 sequences are LNHDA and SQIVND (reference sequence). The treatment was: approximately 18 received Ad26.COV2.S at low or high dose, single or two shots; five or six received placebo; per-sample allocation not given. Samples came from day 63 after the first vaccine or placebo injection.

The chain links TRBV19 to TRBJ1-1; 7 bases fit TRBD1. This receptor was identified in a person aged 18-60 years who received the Ad26.COV2.S COVID-19 vaccine or a placebo. Sequences were derived from peripheral blood, sampled in a trial of Ad26.COV2.S vaccine versus placebo. In nucleotides, the CDR3 is TGTGCCAGTACCCGGGACAGGAACACTGAAGCTTTCTTT. Encoded protein: CASTRDRNTEAFF.